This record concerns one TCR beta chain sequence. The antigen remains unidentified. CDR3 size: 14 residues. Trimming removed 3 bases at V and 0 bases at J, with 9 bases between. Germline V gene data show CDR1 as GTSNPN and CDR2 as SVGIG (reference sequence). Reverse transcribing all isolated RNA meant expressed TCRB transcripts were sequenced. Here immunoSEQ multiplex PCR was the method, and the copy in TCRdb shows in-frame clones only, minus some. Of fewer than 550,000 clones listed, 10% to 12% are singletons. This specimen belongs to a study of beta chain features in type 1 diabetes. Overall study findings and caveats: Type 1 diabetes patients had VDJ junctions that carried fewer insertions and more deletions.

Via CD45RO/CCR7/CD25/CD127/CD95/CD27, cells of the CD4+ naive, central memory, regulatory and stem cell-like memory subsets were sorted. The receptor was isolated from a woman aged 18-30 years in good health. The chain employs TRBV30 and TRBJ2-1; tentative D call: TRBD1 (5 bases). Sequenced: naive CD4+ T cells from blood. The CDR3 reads CAWSPGHSYNEQFF. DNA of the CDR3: TGTGCCTGGAGCCCAGGGCACTCCTACAATGAGCAGTTCTTC. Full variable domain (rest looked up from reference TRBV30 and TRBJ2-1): SQTIHQWPATLVQPVGSPLSLECTVEGTSNPNLYWYRQAAGRGLQLLFYSVGIGQISSEVPQNLSASRPQDRQFILSSKKLLLSDSGFYLCAWSPGHSYNEQFFGPGTRLTVL.